Sequencing of this TCR beta chain was carried out in a study of blood T cell repertoires in COVID-19. TCRdb keeps only in-frame clones here, not all; method: immunoSEQ multiplex PCR. The top ten hold over 5% of the sample, which has about 200,000 clones, about 76% seen once. There are 15 residues in the CDR3. V was clipped by 6 bases and J by 0 bases; unmatched bases: 7. Looked up from germline, CDR1 is MNHNY and CDR2 is SVGAGI (reference sequence). The clonotype was recovered from a woman aged 35 to 49 with COVID-19, enrolled during active disease. The sequenced sample consisted of peripheral blood. V and J are TRBV6-6 and TRBJ1-1; 7 nucleotides match TRBD1. The CDR3 protein is CASSRGQVMNTEAFF. CDR3 DNA sequence: TGTGCCAGCAGCCGCGGACAGGTAATGAACACTGAAGCTTTCTTT.